This is a list of T cell receptor beta chains from one sample in a study of cytomegalovirus exposure and HLA in healthy donors. Produced via immunoSEQ multiplex PCR; TCRdb's table is partial and in-frame only. This sample yields 150,000 to 180,000 clones, of which approximately 75% are seen a single time; over 2.5% belongs to the top ten. Sequencing was carried out using PBMCs. All receptors derive from a man aged 18-30 years in good health and CMV-seronegative. Each CDR3 is given with its conserved first and last residue. Each record gives: V gene, clone size, J gene, D gene, CDR3 DNA, CDR3 protein. The D gene is left open where the match is weak. Clone sizes are given selectively: once, few, many, or a class where the clone is expanded.

>TRBV19|.|TRBJ1-2|.
TGTGCCAGTAGCAGAGGTAGTAGCGACTATGGCTACACCTTC
CASSRGSSDYGYTF
>TRBV5-1|.|TRBJ2-2|.
TGCGCCAGCAGCCTTGACGGGACCGGGGAGCTGTTTTTT
CASSLDGTGELFF
>TRBV6-4|.|TRBJ2-1|.
TGTGCCAGCAGTGATACGTCAGGGGGGTACTACAATGAGCAGTTCTTC
CASSDTSGGYYNEQFF
>TRBV19|once|TRBJ2-6|TRBD1
TGTGCCAGTAGTGCAAAACCGACAGGGGGTTCCTCTGGGGCCAACGTCCTGACTTTC
CASSAKPTGGSSGANVLTF
>TRBV5-6|.|TRBJ2-4|.
TGTGCCAGCAGCTTTGAAGACTCCGTGAACATTCAGTACTTC
CASSFEDSVNIQYF
>TRBV27|.|TRBJ1-4|.
TGTGCCAGCAGGCAGGGGACTAATGAAAAACTGTTTTTT
CASRQGTNEKLFF
>TRBV7-8|.|TRBJ1-6|.
TGTGCCAGCAGCTTAGCACAGCGTGGGAGCTCCTATAATTCACCCCTCCACTTT
CASSLAQRGSSYNSPLHF
>TRBV6-4|.|TRBJ2-1|TRBD2
TGTGCCAGCAGTATCGGCGGGGGTTCCTACAATGAGCAGTTCTTC
CASSIGGGSYNEQFF
>TRBV6-5|.|TRBJ2-7|.
TGTGCCAGCAGTCGGGGGACCCACGAGCAGTACTTC
CASSRGTHEQYF
>TRBV4-2|many|TRBJ2-7|TRBD1
TGTGCCAGCAGCCAAGATGAGACAGGGGCTTTCTACGAGCAGTACTTC
CASSQDETGAFYEQYF
>TRBV5-5|once|TRBJ1-1|TRBD1
TGTGCCAGCAGCTTGGGTGGACAGGGACCCGAAGCTTTCTTT
CASSLGGQGPEAFF
>TRBV27|few|TRBJ2-2|.
TGTGCCAGCAGCTCCCCCGGGTCCGGGGAGCTGTTTTTT
CASSSPGSGELFF
>TRBV7-2|.|TRBJ1-1|.
TGTGCCAGCAGCTTACTTTACAGTCGGACTGAAGCTTTCTTT
CASSLLYSRTEAFF
>TRBV6-5|.|TRBJ1-3|TRBD1
TGTGCCAGCAGGAGGGGACAGGAAGGAAACACCATATATTTT
CASRRGQEGNTIYF
>TRBV7-8|once|TRBJ1-5|TRBD1
TGTGCTACAGGGGGCAATCAGCCCCAGCATTTT
CATGGNQPQHF
>TRBV28|.|TRBJ2-5|TRBD1
TGTGCCAGCAGTTTCCCAGACAGGGGGCAAGAGACCCAGTACTTC
CASSFPDRGQETQYF
>TRBV6-6|.|TRBJ1-4|.
TGTGCCAGCAGCCCCCTGCGCAAACTGTTTTTT
CASSPLRKLFF
>TRBV19|.|TRBJ2-3|TRBD2
TGTGCCAGTAGTATGCGCGGGGGTAGCACAGATACGCAGTATTTT
CASSMRGGSTDTQYF
>TRBV18|.|TRBJ2-7|.
TGTGCCAGCTCACCATCACAGGGAAGCTCCTACGAGCAGTACTTC
CASSPSQGSSYEQYF
>TRBV29-1|once|TRBJ2-3|TRBD1
TGCAGCGTTGAAGATGTGACAGGGGTCAATACGCAGTATTTT
CSVEDVTGVNTQYF
>TRBV7-9|.|TRBJ2-5|TRBD2
TGTGCCAGCAGCTTACCGGGGGGGGGCGAGACCCAGTACTTC
CASSLPGGGETQYF
>TRBV28|.|TRBJ2-5|TRBD1
TGTGCCAGCAGTTCCGGGGACAGGGGAGAGACCCAGTACTTC
CASSSGDRGETQYF
>TRBV6-5|.|TRBJ2-1|.
TGTGCCAGCAGTTACTCCGACAATGAGCAGTTCTTC
CASSYSDNEQFF
>TRBV5-1|.|TRBJ1-6|.
TGCGCCAGCAGCTCCTGGGGGGGGGCCGATTCACCCCTCCACTTT
CASSSWGGADSPLHF
>TRBV28|once|TRBJ2-5|TRBD1
TGTGCCAGCAGTCCCGGACAGGGACAAGAGACCCAGTACTTC
CASSPGQGQETQYF
>TRBV30|few|TRBJ2-2|.
TGTGCCTGGAGTACACAGAACACCGGGGAGCTGTTTTTT
CAWSTQNTGELFF
>TRBV4-2|.|TRBJ2-1|.
TGTGCCAGCAGCCAACTAATTAAACGCGGGGTTCGTAATCCACATGAGCAGTTCTTC
CASSQLIKRGVRNPHEQFF
>TRBV19|.|TRBJ2-3|.
TGTGCCAGTAGTACTCGGGACACCGACTTCACAGATACGCAGTATTTT
CASSTRDTDFTDTQYF
>TRBV6-1|.|TRBJ1-5|.
TGTGCCAGCAGTGAACTGGGGCTGGGACAGCCCCAGCATTTT
CASSELGLGQPQHF
>TRBV4-1|.|TRBJ2-4|.
TGCGCCAGCAGCCCTCAAGAGGGATACATTCAGTACTTC
CASSPQEGYIQYF
>TRBV9|few|TRBJ2-7|TRBD1
TGTGCCAGCAGCCCCAGACAGGGTTATTACGAGCAGTACTTC
CASSPRQGYYEQYF
>TRBV29-1|.|TRBJ1-1|.
TGCAGCGTTAGTAACAGGCTTAACACTGAAGCTTTCTTT
CSVSNRLNTEAFF
>TRBV5-1|.|TRBJ2-5|.
TGCGCCAGCAGCTTGGTGGGGGGTATGCAGACCCAGTACTTC
CASSLVGGMQTQYF
>TRBV28|.|TRBJ1-3|.
TGTGCCAGCATTACCCAGTTTGGAAACACCATATATTTT
CASITQFGNTIYF
>TRBV5-4|few|TRBJ2-1|TRBD1
TGTGCCAGCAGCTTGGAAGGGGACAGGGGGCGAAATGAGCAGTTCTTC
CASSLEGDRGRNEQFF
>TRBV9|.|TRBJ2-4|.
TGTGCCAGCAGCGTAAATCGGCAGGCCATTCAGTACTTC
CASSVNRQAIQYF
>TRBV5-1|few|TRBJ2-3|TRBD2
TGCGCCAGCAGCTCTCTAGCGGGGGCTGGGAGCACAGATACGCAGTATTTT
CASSSLAGAGSTDTQYF
>TRBV7-8|.|TRBJ1-1|.
TGTGCCAGCAGCTTAGGCGGCCAAATGAACACTGAAGCTTTCTTT
CASSLGGQMNTEAFF
>TRBV29-1|.|TRBJ2-5|.
TGCAGCGTCCTCGCCCAGATCCAAGAGACCCAGTACTTC
CSVLAQIQETQYF
>TRBV15|.|TRBJ1-3|.
TGTGCCGCCAGCAGAGGCCCGAGCTCTGGAAACACCATATATTTT
CAASRGPSSGNTIYF
>TRBV2|.|TRBJ2-2|.
TGTGCCAGCAGGAACAGGGACACCGGGGAGCTGTTTTTT
CASRNRDTGELFF
>TRBV5-1|.|TRBJ2-7|TRBD1
TGCGCCAGCAGCAGGACAGGGGGCCACTACGAGCAGTACTTC
CASSRTGGHYEQYF
>TRBV29-1|few|TRBJ2-2|TRBD1
TGCAGCGCTACCGGGACAGGGCACACCGGGGAGCTGTTTTTT
CSATGTGHTGELFF
>TRBV28|.|TRBJ2-2|.
TGTGCCAGCAGTACGTCCGGGGAGGACACCGGGGAGCTGTTTTTT
CASSTSGEDTGELFF
>TRBV7-3|.|TRBJ2-5|.
TGTGCCAGCAGCTTCTCGGGGATCCGGGAGACCCAGTACTTC
CASSFSGIRETQYF
>TRBV5-6|.|TRBJ1-2|.
TGTGCCAGCAGCTTGGGAGTTTCATACGGGAGGGATGGCTACACCTTC
CASSLGVSYGRDGYTF
>TRBV5-1|.|TRBJ2-1|TRBD1
TGCGCCAGCAGCCAACCGGGACAGACCTACAATGAGCAGTTCTTC
CASSQPGQTYNEQFF
>TRBV29-1|.|TRBJ2-4|TRBD1
TGCAGCGTTGAAGCGGACAGGGGCATTCAGTACTTC
CSVEADRGIQYF
>TRBV7-2|.|TRBJ2-2|TRBD1
TGTGCCAGCAGCTTAGACCACGACAGGGGGTTTGCCGGGGAGCTGTTTTTT
CASSLDHDRGFAGELFF
>TRBV30|.|TRBJ1-1|.
TGTGCCTGGGGACACGCGAACACTGAAGCTTTCTTT
CAWGHANTEAFF
>TRBV30|.|TRBJ2-3|.
TGTGCCTGGAGTGTAGGGACAAATACGCAGTATTTT
CAWSVGTNTQYF
>TRBV29-1|once|TRBJ1-5|.
TGCAGCGTTGCCGGGAATAGCAATCAGCCCCAGCATTTT
CSVAGNSNQPQHF
>TRBV25-1|.|TRBJ2-1|.
TGTGCCAGCAGTGAATCGATAGATTACAATGAGCAGTTCTTC
CASSESIDYNEQFF
>TRBV11-2|.|TRBJ2-5|TRBD2
TGTGCCAGCAAACTGGGACTAGAAGAGACCCAGTACTTC
CASKLGLEETQYF
>TRBV11-2|.|TRBJ1-2|TRBD1
TGTGCCAGCAGGCTGGACAGGGGCTATGGCTACACCTTC
CASRLDRGYGYTF
>TRBV10-3|.|TRBJ2-7|.
TGTGCCATCAGTATGGGACATCAGCACGAGCAGTACTTC
CAISMGHQHEQYF
>TRBV14|few|TRBJ2-2|.
TGTGCCAGCAGCCAAGACATCTGGAGGGATGCCACCGGGGAGCTGTTTTTT
CASSQDIWRDATGELFF
>TRBV7-6|.|TRBJ1-6|TRBD1
TGTGCCAGCAGGGGACAGGGGGATTCACCCCTCCACTTT
CASRGQGDSPLHF
>TRBV6-5|few|TRBJ1-2|TRBD1
TGTGCCAGCGGAGACAGGGGGTCCTATGGCTACACCTTC
CASGDRGSYGYTF
>TRBV19|.|TRBJ1-1|.
TGTGCCAGTAGAAACAGGGAAGAGACTGAAGCTTTCTTT
CASRNREETEAFF